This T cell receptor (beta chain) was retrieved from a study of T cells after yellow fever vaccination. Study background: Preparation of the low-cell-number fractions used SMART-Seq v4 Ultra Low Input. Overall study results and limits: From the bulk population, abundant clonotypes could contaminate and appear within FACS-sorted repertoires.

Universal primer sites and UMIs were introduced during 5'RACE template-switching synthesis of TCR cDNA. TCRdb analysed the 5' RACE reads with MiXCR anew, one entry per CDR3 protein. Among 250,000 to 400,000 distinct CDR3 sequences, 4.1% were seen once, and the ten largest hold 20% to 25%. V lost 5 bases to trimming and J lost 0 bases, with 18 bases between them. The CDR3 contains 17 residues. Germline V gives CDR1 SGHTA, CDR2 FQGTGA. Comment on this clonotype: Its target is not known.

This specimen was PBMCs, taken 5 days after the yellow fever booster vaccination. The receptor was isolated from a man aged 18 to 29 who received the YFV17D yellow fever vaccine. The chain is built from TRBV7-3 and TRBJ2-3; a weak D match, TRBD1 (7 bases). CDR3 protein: CASSPQGGAPSTDTQYF. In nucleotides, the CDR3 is TGTGCCAGCAGCCCCCAGGGGGGTGCACCTAGCACAGATACGCAGTATTTT.